This is a list of T cell receptor beta chains from one sample in a study of blood T cells in healthy people across ages. TCRdb re-analysed the 5' RACE reads in MiXCR, keeping a single row per CDR3 protein. The top ten hold 13% of the sample, which has 650,000 to 800,000 distinct CDR3 sequences, 52% seen once. Sequenced input: blood. The receptors shown here come from a woman of 80 years or more in good health. The CDR3 runs from the conserved cysteine through the conserved F or W. The D gene is left open where the match is weak. Expanded clones get a size class; other rows say once, few or many, or leave the size out.

len	abundance	v_gene	d_gene	j_gene	CDR3nt	CDR3aa
15	few	TRBV29-1	NA	TRBJ2-5	TGCAGCGTTGAAAGGTTCGGCGGACCAAACAATGAGCAGTACTTC	CSVERFGGPNNEQYF
14	NA	TRBV2	NA	TRBJ2-7	TGTGCCAGCACCCGAGGTCAGGGTGGCTACGAGCAGTACTTC	CASTRGQGGYEQYF
14	NA	TRBV7-6	TRBD1	TRBJ1-1	TGTGCCAGCAGCCCGGGGGACAGTCGAACTGAAGCTTTCTTT	CASSPGDSRTEAFF
14	NA	TRBV12-3/TRBV12-4	NA	TRBJ1-5	TGTGCCAGCGGTTTTCAGGGGTTGAGTCAGCCCCAGCATTTT	CASGFQGLSQPQHF
15	few	TRBV27	NA	TRBJ2-1	TGTGCCAGCAGTTTAGCTTTTAGGGGGGTCAATGAGCAGTTCTTC	CASSLAFRGVNEQFF
14	NA	TRBV5-1	NA	TRBJ2-7	TGCGCCAGCAGCTTGGAATTGAGTGGGTACGAGCAGTACTTC	CASSLELSGYEQYF
11	NA	TRBV24-1	NA	TRBJ2-3	TGTGCCACCAGTGGGACGGGGACGCAGTATTTT	CATSGTGTQYF
14	many	TRBV6-6	NA	TRBJ1-6	TGTGCCAGCAGTGATGGGGTAATACGGTCACCCCTCCACTTT	CASSDGVIRSPLHF
14	many	TRBV7-9	NA	TRBJ1-2	TGTGCCAGCAGCTTAGACAGGATTAACTATGGCTACACCTTC	CASSLDRINYGYTF
16	NA	TRBV6-6	TRBD2	TRBJ2-7	TGTGCCAGCAGCCACCGCGAGACTAGCGGGAGCCACGAGCAGTACTTC	CASSHRETSGSHEQYF
16	NA	TRBV20-1	TRBD2	TRBJ2-7	TGCAGTGCCATATCCCAAGGAGCGGGGGGACCCTACGAGCAGTACTTC	CSAISQGAGGPYEQYF
14	NA	TRBV6-5	NA	TRBJ2-7	TGTGCCAGCAGTTACCCCGAGGCGCCCGGACGGCAGTACTTC	CASSYPEAPGRQYF
13	many	TRBV9	NA	TRBJ1-2	TGTGCCAGCAGCGCCAGGGGCGACTATGGCTACACCTTC	CASSARGDYGYTF
17	NA	TRBV20-1	NA	TRBJ2-5	TGCAGTGCCAACTCCCGTATTGCCCCTATGGGGAGAGAGACCCAGTACTTC	CSANSRIAPMGRETQYF
15	NA	TRBV5-1	NA	TRBJ2-5	TGCGCCAGCAGCTTGGCCGGGGTAGCGGAAGAGACCCAGTACTTC	CASSLAGVAEETQYF
16	many	TRBV27	NA	TRBJ2-6	TGTGCCAGCGCCCCGACTAAAAACTCTGGGGCCAACGTCCTGACTTTC	CASAPTKNSGANVLTF
13	NA	TRBV12-3/TRBV12-4	NA	TRBJ2-1	TGTGCCAGCAGTGTGTGGCAGTACAATGAGCAGTTCTTC	CASSVWQYNEQFF
16	NA	TRBV10-3	NA	TRBJ2-5	TGTGCCATCAGTGGTGTGCCAACGAAACCCCAAGAGACCCAGTACTTC	CAISGVPTKPQETQYF
12	NA	TRBV20-1	TRBD2	TRBJ2-5	TGCAGTGCTAGTAGCGGGAAAGAGACCCAGTACTTC	CSASSGKETQYF
13	NA	TRBV29-1	NA	TRBJ1-1	TGCAGCGCCCCGGATAAATGGAACACTGAAGCTTTCTTT	CSAPDKWNTEAFF
20	NA	TRBV6-1	TRBD2	TRBJ2-1	TGTGCCAGCAGACCTTTTAAGGGACTAGCAGAGATTAGCTCCTACAATGAGCAGTTCTTC	CASRPFKGLAEISSYNEQFF
15	NA	TRBV6-1	TRBD1	TRBJ2-7	TGTGCCAGCAGGGAGGGACAGGGGGCCCTTAGCGAGCAGTACTTC	CASREGQGALSEQYF
14	NA	TRBV7-2	TRBD1	TRBJ1-1	TGTGCCAGCAGCCTCCGGGACAGCCTCACTGAAGCTTTCTTT	CASSLRDSLTEAFF
13	few	TRBV3-1	TRBD1	TRBJ2-1	TGTGCCAGCAGCCCGGGGGACAGGCCTGAGCAGTTCTTC	CASSPGDRPEQFF
14	many	TRBV27	TRBD2	TRBJ2-5	TGTGCCAGCAGTATTAGCGGGAGAACAGAGACCCAGTACTTC	CASSISGRTETQYF
14	NA	TRBV29-1	NA	TRBJ1-2	TGCAGCGTTGGACAGTCCCAGCGTAACTATGGCTACACCTTC	CSVGQSQRNYGYTF
14	once	TRBV20-1	TRBD1	TRBJ1-2	TGCAGTGCTGCGGGACAGGGGGATAACTATGGCTACACCTTC	CSAAGQGDNYGYTF
16	NA	TRBV7-2	NA	TRBJ1-4	TGTGCCAGCAGCTTAGTAGGGCAAGCAACTAATGAAAAACTGTTTTTT	CASSLVGQATNEKLFF
14	NA	TRBV5-5	NA	TRBJ1-4	TGTGCCAGCAGCAGAAGGGGGTCGTATGAAAAACTGTTTTTT	CASSRRGSYEKLFF
14	NA	TRBV18	NA	TRBJ2-5	TGTGCCAGCTCCCCAATCCCGTTATCGGAGACCCAGTACTTC	CASSPIPLSETQYF
16	NA	TRBV27	NA	TRBJ1-1	TGTACCAGCAGTTTAGGGCACGGGGGCATGAACACTGAAGCTTTCTTT	CTSSLGHGGMNTEAFF
13	many	TRBV15	NA	TRBJ1-4	TGTGCCACCTCGACCGCGAATAATGAAAAACTGTTTTTT	CATSTANNEKLFF
14	NA	TRBV28	NA	TRBJ1-1	TGTGCCAGCAGTCCAGGGTATGGGGGCACTGAAGCTTTCTTT	CASSPGYGGTEAFF